This is a list of T cell receptor beta chains from one sample in a study of cytomegalovirus exposure and HLA in healthy donors. The table came from immunoSEQ multiplex PCR; TCRdb's copy has only in-frame clones and leaves some out. Here the sample table reports about 200,000 clones. Material for sequencing was PBMCs. Receptors were obtained from a man between 25 and 39 years old in good health and CMV-seronegative. The CDR3 runs from the conserved cysteine through the conserved F or W. Each record gives: D gene, V gene, J gene, CDR3 DNA, CDR3 protein. The D gene is left open where the match is weak.

d_call: TRBD1
v_call: TRBV14
j_call: TRBJ2-7
cdr3_nt: TGTGCCAGCAGCCCGCGCGGACAGGGTGCCTACGAGCAGTACTTC
cdr3_aa: CASSPRGQGAYEQYF

d_call: -
v_call: TRBV5-1
j_call: TRBJ1-4
cdr3_nt: TGCGCCAGCAGCCCAGGGACTATTGCAACTAATGAAAAACTGTTTTTT
cdr3_aa: CASSPGTIATNEKLFF

d_call: TRBD2
v_call: TRBV29-1
j_call: TRBJ2-7
cdr3_nt: TGCAGCGTTGAAGGGACTAGCGGGACTGCCTACGAGCAGTACTTC
cdr3_aa: CSVEGTSGTAYEQYF

d_call: -
v_call: TRBV19
j_call: TRBJ2-6
cdr3_nt: TGTGCCAGTATCCTACAGGGAGCTGGGGCCAACGTCCTGACTTTC
cdr3_aa: CASILQGAGANVLTF

d_call: TRBD2
v_call: TRBV5-1
j_call: TRBJ2-1
cdr3_nt: TGCGCCAGCAGCTTTGACCTAGCGGGAGGGAATGAGCAGTTCTTC
cdr3_aa: CASSFDLAGGNEQFF

d_call: -
v_call: TRBV19
j_call: TRBJ1-2
cdr3_nt: TGTGCCAGTAGTATTGAGGGGGTTAATTCGGACTATGGCTACACCTTC
cdr3_aa: CASSIEGVNSDYGYTF

d_call: TRBD2
v_call: TRBV5-1
j_call: TRBJ2-3
cdr3_nt: TGCGCCAGCAGCCAGGCCGGGACTACTGGAGTAGATACGCAGTATTTT
cdr3_aa: CASSQAGTTGVDTQYF

d_call: TRBD2
v_call: TRBV5-1
j_call: TRBJ2-7
cdr3_nt: TGCGCCAGCAGCTTGGGTGGACTAGCGGTCTACGAGCAGTACTTC
cdr3_aa: CASSLGGLAVYEQYF

d_call: -
v_call: TRBV4-2
j_call: TRBJ1-2
cdr3_nt: TGTGCCAGCAGCCAAGCCACTGGACAGACTAACTATGGCTACACCTTC
cdr3_aa: CASSQATGQTNYGYTF

d_call: -
v_call: TRBV18
j_call: TRBJ1-1
cdr3_nt: TGTGCCAGCTCAGGCCCTCTACAAGGGGCAAGGGCTGAAGCTTTCTTT
cdr3_aa: CASSGPLQGARAEAFF

d_call: TRBD2
v_call: TRBV5-1
j_call: TRBJ2-3
cdr3_nt: TGCGCCAGCAGCCAAGCGGGAGGCCTGGCAGATACGCAGTATTTT
cdr3_aa: CASSQAGGLADTQYF

d_call: TRBD1
v_call: TRBV5-8
j_call: TRBJ2-1
cdr3_nt: TGTGCCAGCAGCTTGATCGTACAGGGGGTGACTGAGCAGTTCTTC
cdr3_aa: CASSLIVQGVTEQFF

d_call: TRBD1
v_call: TRBV27
j_call: TRBJ2-1
cdr3_nt: TGTGCCAGCAGTAGCCAGGGGGCGCTTGTACAGTTCTTC
cdr3_aa: CASSSQGALVQFF

d_call: -
v_call: TRBV9
j_call: TRBJ1-5
cdr3_nt: TGTGCCAGCAGCTCCTATAGCAATCAGCCCCAGCATTTT
cdr3_aa: CASSSYSNQPQHF

d_call: -
v_call: TRBV4-3
j_call: TRBJ1-1
cdr3_nt: TGCGCCAGCAGCCAAGAGCCAGGGCTCCAGAACACTGAAGCTTTCTTT
cdr3_aa: CASSQEPGLQNTEAFF

d_call: TRBD2
v_call: TRBV10-3
j_call: TRBJ2-7
cdr3_nt: TGTGCCATCAGGGGGAACGGGGGGGCCGCCTACGAGCAGTACTTC
cdr3_aa: CAIRGNGGAAYEQYF

d_call: TRBD1
v_call: TRBV11-2
j_call: TRBJ2-7
cdr3_nt: TGTGCCACCTTGGGGGATAGGGACAGGGGGTCTCCCTACGAGCAGTACTTC
cdr3_aa: CATLGDRDRGSPYEQYF

d_call: -
v_call: TRBV19
j_call: TRBJ1-1
cdr3_nt: TGTGCCAGTAGTATAGAGGGCGTTGAAGCTTTCTTT
cdr3_aa: CASSIEGVEAFF

d_call: TRBD1
v_call: TRBV19
j_call: TRBJ1-3
cdr3_nt: TGTGCCAGTAGTACACCCCGGGACAGGGTCTCTGGAAACACCATATATTTT
cdr3_aa: CASSTPRDRVSGNTIYF

d_call: TRBD2
v_call: TRBV15
j_call: TRBJ2-1
cdr3_nt: TGTGCCACCAGCAGAGATCGCGGACTAGCGCACAATGAGCAGTTCTTC
cdr3_aa: CATSRDRGLAHNEQFF